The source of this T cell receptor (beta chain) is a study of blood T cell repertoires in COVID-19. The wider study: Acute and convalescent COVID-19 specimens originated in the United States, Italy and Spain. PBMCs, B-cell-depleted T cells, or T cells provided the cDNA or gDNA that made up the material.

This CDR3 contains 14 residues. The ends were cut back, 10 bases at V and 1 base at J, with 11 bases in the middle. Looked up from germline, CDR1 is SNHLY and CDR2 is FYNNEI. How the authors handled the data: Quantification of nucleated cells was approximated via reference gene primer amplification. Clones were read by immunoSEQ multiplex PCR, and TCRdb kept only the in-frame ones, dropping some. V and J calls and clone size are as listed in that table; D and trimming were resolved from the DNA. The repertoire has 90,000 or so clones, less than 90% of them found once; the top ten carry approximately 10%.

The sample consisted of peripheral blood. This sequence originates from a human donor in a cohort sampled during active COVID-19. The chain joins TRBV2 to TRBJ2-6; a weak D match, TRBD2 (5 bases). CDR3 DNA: TGTGCCACCACCGGGGTGTCTGGGGCCAACGTCCTGACTTTC. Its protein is CATTGVSGANVLTF.